This entry features one T cell receptor beta chain sequence. This CDR3 spans 11 amino acids. Germline V gene sequence: CDR1 SGHRS, CDR2 YFSETQ. V dropped 3 bases and J dropped 4 bases, with 4 bases sitting between them. The source of the sample is a study of blood T cell repertoires in COVID-19. Study-wide context: The origin of the acute and convalescent COVID-19 samples was the United States, Italy and Spain. T cells, B-cell-depleted T cells, or PBMCs supplied cDNA or gDNA.

Participant reports of clinical history set cohort assignment. Original methodology: Amplifying reference gene primers gave estimates of nucleated cell counts. TCRdb keeps only in-frame clones here, not all; method: immunoSEQ multiplex PCR. V and J calls and clone size are those listed in that table; D and trimming were worked out from the DNA. The sample has around 310,000 clones, roughly 89% seen once. V is TRBV5-1 and J is TRBJ1-1; D gene ambiguous. This receptor was identified in a woman aged 30 to 39 who had recovered from COVID-19. The sequenced sample consisted of PBMCs or T cells enriched from blood (not recorded which). The chain's CDR3 is CASSSLTEAFF. In DNA form, the CDR3 reads TGCGCCAGCAGCTCCCTCACTGAAGCTTTCTTT.